Following are 8 T cell receptor beta chains from one sample sequenced in a study of glioma-infiltrating T cells (dated by TCRdb to 2016 to 2017). The reads were generated on an Illumina MiSeq. The iRepertoire nested amplicon-rescue multiplex PCR (arm-PCR) platform was used to amplify TCR alpha and beta CDR3 regions from RNA. TCRdb took the public reads, trimmed them with fastp at Q25, ran MiXCR for clone calling and kept in-frame beta chains. Each record represents a unique CDR3 protein, reported with the most common genes and DNA among its rows. This sample is represented by approximately 100,000 distinct CDR3 sequences; less than 30% of them were singletons. 44% of the sample is held by the ten biggest clonotypes. The sequenced material came from glioma tissue, nonneoplastic brain tissue, or PBMCs (not recorded which). All receptors come from a human donor with low-grade glioma or glioblastoma, undergoing nonglioma brain surgery, or in good health (not recorded which).

This clonotype appeared many times. The chain recombines TRBV6-1 with TRBJ2-5, with D possibly called TRBD1 or TRBD2 (6 bases each). Germline V gene lookup returns CDR1 MNHNS and CDR2 SASEGT. Trimming took off 6 bases at V and 4 bases at J, with 21 bases between the two ends. The CDR3 runs to 16 residues. In DNA, the CDR3 is TGTGCCAGCAGCCCGCGAGGGGGGAAGGTTGGAGAGACCCAGTACTTC. Its translation is CASSPRGGKVGETQYF.

A few counts support this clonotype. The chain combines TRBV3-1 with TRBJ1-3; D perhaps matches TRBD1 (6 bases). The CDR3 contains 14 residues. CDR1 and CDR2 (germline): LGHDT, YNNKEL (reference sequence). The germline V and J ends were trimmed by 2 bases and 7 bases, with 12 bases remaining between them. The DNA of the CDR3 is TGTGCCAGCAGCCAACCACAGGGTCTCAACACCATATATTTT. Translated: CASSQPQGLNTIYF. Together with reference TRBV3-1 and TRBJ1-3, the CDR3 gives the full variable domain: DTAVSQTPKYLVTQMGNDKSIKCEQNLGHDTMYWYKQDSKKFLKIMFSYNNKELIINETVPNRFSPKSPDKAHLNLHINSLELGDSAVYFCASSQPQGLNTIYFGEGSWLTVV.

A word on this clonotype: Being one base from a much bigger clone, this may be a read error. The chain joins TRBV7-3 to TRBJ2-5, with D perhaps assigned TRBD1 or TRBD2 (6 bases each). Germline assignment: CDR1 SGHTA and CDR2 FQGTGA. This CDR3 has 12 residues. The CDR3 sequence: CAIPGANETQYF. In DNA form, the CDR3 reads TGCGCCATCCCGGGGGCAAATGAGACCCAGTACTTC.

This clonotype was found many times. The chain links TRBV5-1 to TRBJ2-1, with D tentatively TRBD2 (5 bases). The CDR3 has 13 amino acids. Looked up from germline, CDR1 is SGHRS and CDR2 is YFSETQ. V was shortened by 5 bases and J by 4 bases, with 10 bases between the two germline ends. CDR3 sequence (DNA): TGCGCCAGCAGGAGGACTTTTTACAATGAGCAGTTCTTC. Translating it yields CASRRTFYNEQFF. Filled out from reference TRBV5-1 and TRBJ2-1, the complete variable domain reads KAGVTQTPRYLIKTRGQQVTLSCSPISGHRSVSWYQQTPGQGLQFLFEYFSETQRNKGNFPGRFSGRQFSNSRSEMNVSTLELGDSALYLCASRRTFYNEQFFGPGTRLTVL.

The CDR3 sequence is CASRRGVTGELFF. In nucleotides, the CDR3 is TGTGCCAGCAGGAGGGGGGTCACCGGGGAGCTGTTTTTT. The V and J genes are TRBV2 and TRBJ2-2; tentatively, D is TRBD1 or TRBD2 (6 bases each). CDR1 and CDR2 (germline): SNHLY, FYNNEI. The ends were cut back, 6 bases at V and 4 bases at J, with 9 bases in the middle. This CDR3 spans 13 amino acids.

In its sample, this clonotype was seen many times. The chain couples TRBV6-1 to TRBJ2-7; D remains ambiguous. The germline gives CDR1 MNHNS, CDR2 SASEGT. The CDR3 runs 10 residues. Trimming removed 6 bases at V and 6 bases at J, with 6 bases between. For the CDR3, the DNA is TGTGCCAGCAGGGGTCTCGAGCAGTACTTC. Amino acid sequence: CASRGLEQYF.

At least ten counts were recorded for this clonotype. This chain joins TRBV4-3 and TRBJ2-1, with D possibly being TRBD2 (7 bases). The CDR3 covers 17 residues. CDR1 and CDR2 (germline): LGHNA, YSLEER. The V end was cut by 0 bases, the J end by 7 bases, with 19 bases between. The CDR3 DNA sequence: TGCGCCAGCAGCCAAGATCGGGTAGGGGGGGAAGGGAATGAGCAGTTCTTC. Amino acid sequence: CASSQDRVGGEGNEQFF.

This clonotype has ten or more counts. V usage is TRBV2 and J usage is TRBJ1-1, with D hard to call. The CDR3 is 12 residues long. The germline gives CDR1 SNHLY, CDR2 FYNNEI. V was shortened by 9 bases and J by 3 bases, with 11 bases between the two germline ends. The CDR3 loop is CARSDSHTEAFF. The CDR3 DNA follows: TGTGCCAGATCGGACTCACACACTGAAGCTTTCTTT.